This TCR beta chain was sequenced for a study of blood T cell repertoires in COVID-19 (dated by TCRdb to 2019 to 2021). Background for the entire study: Collaborator samples came from the United States, Italy and Spain and covered acute and convalescent phases of COVID-19. The repertoires were released in a freely available public database intended as a resource for research on the immune response to SARS-CoV-2. The dataset comprised deeply sampled blood TCRbeta repertoires from subjects exposed to, actively infected with, or recovered from COVID-19. The material from the prospective study consisted of cDNA or gDNA derived from T cells, B-cell-depleted T cells, or PBMCs. The samples were drawn from the first 160 participants of the ongoing ImmuneRACE study and from 1,200 or so subjects provided by 6 global collaborators. HLA class I and class II types, where available, came from metadata supplied by the sample provider rather than from assay-based typing. A de-identified subject ID, COVID-19 status, age in years and sex were almost always included in the sample metadata.

Collaborating institutions collected whole blood in K2EDTA tubes following their own protocols. For TCRbeta analysis, collaborators shipped samples in one of three forms: frozen whole blood, isolated PBMCs, or DNA extracted from either of those sample types. This clone was found a few times. Its recognized antigen is unknown. No much larger clone exists at a distance of one base, and base qualities are not known. Study-wide conclusions, independent of this receptor: The quantity of clinical and demographic metadata differed by source and by participant and was supplied without curation.

The CDR3 measures 15 amino acids from cysteine to phenylalanine. The CDR3 DNA has 45 bases and is translated from base 1. The germline ends are 14 bases apart after V is trimmed by 3 bases and J by 3 bases. From the germline V gene, CDR1 is SNHLY and CDR2 is FYNNEI. The immunoSEQ Assay, a bias-controlled multiplex PCR, was used to amplify TCRbeta CDR3 regions from genomic DNA. For the original study's pipeline: Within the assay, amplification of reference gene primers was used to estimate how many nucleated cells each sample contained. To quantify the absolute abundance of each unique TCRbeta CDR3 rearrangement, sequence reads were collapsed and filtered. For each sample, productive Simpson clonality was calculated as the square root of Simpson's diversity index across productive rearrangements. The table comes from immuneACCESS by way of TCRdb, which keeps in-frame sequences with V and J called. Part of the clones is missing from these tables; in studies checked, under half for an unresolved V gene and the rest for unknown reasons. That table gives V, J and clone size, and the DNA gave D and trimming. The sample table records about 200,000 clones; 88% of these occur just once. 1.5% to 2% of the sample is held by the ten biggest clonotypes.

The source is a man between 18 and 35 years old with active or convalescent COVID-19. Specimen: peripheral blood. The V and J segments used are TRBV2 and TRBJ1-2, with the D gene too uncertain to name. The CDR3 region has the sequence CASSDGRANHYGYTF. The nucleotide sequence reads as follows: TGTGCCAGCAGTGATGGTAGAGCTAATCACTATGGCTACACCTTC.